This TCR beta chain was found in a study of vaccination and CD4 T cells after COVID-19. Across the whole study: Cells were stimulated with overlapping spike peptides from SARS-CoV-2, HCoV-NL63, HCoV-OC43 and HCoV-229E.

Notes on this clonotype: Its antigen is not identified.

Treatment meaning: 10-day PBMC culture with coronavirus spike peptide pools or control peptides (ViraFEST assay). CD4+ T cells of the unexposed donor were collected before the COVID-19 pandemic (2011-2018). PBMC cultures, at around 2 million cells per well, received about 9.3 IU/ml IL-2 and 9 to 10 ug/ml peptide pools. Probes of unexposed-donor CD4+ T cells used SARS-CoV-2 S/N and four cold-coronavirus spikes (cells permitting). The trim removed 5 bases at V and 7 bases at J, leaving 12 bases unmatched. The CDR3 runs to 16 residues. The germline V gene has CDR1 DFQATT and CDR2 SNEGSKA (reference sequence). An Oncomine TCR Beta short-read assay was used to sequence the DNA from cultured CD4+ T cells. It was from cultured CD4+ T cells that genomic DNA was extracted. TCRdb re-called the PCR reads with MiXCR, one entry per CDR3 protein. The table records more than 8,500 distinct CDR3 sequences, around a third of them present only once.

The J gene is TRBJ2-1, the V gene TRBV20-1, with TRBD2 matching over 12 bases. The receptor's source is a human donor in good health. The sequenced sample consisted of CD4+ T cells from blood, cultured in vitro. CDR3 DNA sequence: TGCAGTGCTCCTTCTCCTAGCGGGAGGGCCGGGAATGAGCAGTTCTTC. Translated, it gives CSAPSPSGRAGNEQFF.